The 16 T cell receptor beta chains below were found in one sample sequenced in a study of persistence of HIV-infected CD4 T cells. The libraries were made with immunoSEQ version 4 in survey mode. Clones were read by immunoSEQ multiplex PCR, and TCRdb kept only the in-frame ones, dropping some. Here the sample spans 30,000 to 45,000 clones, 87% being singletons. These receptors lack a known antigen. Nonspecific anti-CD3/anti-CD28 bead stimulation represents the broad CD4+ T cell repertoire. Sorting selected CD4+ T cells upregulating both CD40 ligand and CD69. Sequenced here: CD4+ T cells sorted from PBMCs after approximately 19-hour stimulation, sampled from a patient who received antiretroviral therapy. These receptors all stem from an adult man with HIV who was CMV-seropositive.

The chain combines TRBV6-5 with TRBJ1-1; tentative D call: TRBD1 (6 bases). V shed 5 bases and J shed 8 bases, with 18 bases lying between them. Germline CDR1 reads MNHEY; CDR2 reads SVGAGI. This CDR3 spans 14 amino acids. CDR3 DNA: TGTGCCAGCAGTCCTGGACAGCCGGTGTACGAAGCTTTCTTT. Translated: CASSPGQPVYEAFF.

The chain recombines TRBV9 with TRBJ1-1; TRBD1 might be the D (5 bases). CDR1 and CDR2 from the germline V gene are SGDLS and YYNGEE. V was clipped by 0 bases and J by 0 bases, with 6 bases between them. CDR3 length equals 14 residues. The CDR3 region is CASSVAGLNTEAFF. CDR3 in DNA: TGTGCCAGCAGCGTAGCAGGGTTGAACACTGAAGCTTTCTTT.

The chain joins TRBV19 to TRBJ1-4, with D perhaps TRBD1 (5 bases). Looked up from germline, CDR1 is LNHDA and CDR2 is SQIVND (reference sequence). The CDR3 loop spans 13 amino acids. The V end lost 11 bases, the J end lost 7 bases, and 17 bases lay between the germline ends. The CDR3 is CASSRGQSEKLFF. In DNA, the CDR3 is TGTGCCTCTTCGCGGGGCCAGAGTGAAAAACTGTTTTTT.

The gene calls are TRBV15 and TRBJ2-5, with 8 bases fitting TRBD1. The CDR3 spans 15 residues. The germline gives CDR1 LNHNV, CDR2 YYDKDF (reference sequence). Trimming at V came to 0 bases and at J to 5 bases, leaving 5 bases not matched to a gene. The CDR3 reads CATSRDTGGGETQYF. In DNA form, the CDR3 reads TGTGCCACCAGCAGAGACACAGGGGGTGGGGAGACCCAGTACTTC.

The V and J genes are TRBV6-5 and TRBJ2-5; D unclear. The germline V and J ends were trimmed by 6 bases and 1 base, with 12 bases remaining between them. The CDR3 is made up of 14 amino acids. Germline CDR1 is MNHEY and CDR2 is SVGAGI. The DNA of the CDR3 is TGTGCCAGCAGAAATAGCTTTTTCCAAGAGACCCAGTACTTC. It is translated as CASRNSFFQETQYF.

The rearrangement uses TRBV3-1 (or the pseudogene TRBV3-2) and TRBJ2-6; no reliable D call. The CDR3 consists of 16 residues. Germline assignment: CDR1 LGHDT and CDR2 YNNKEL (reference sequence). Trimming pared 0 bases from V and 2 bases from J, leaving 8 bases between. The CDR3 here is CASSQDLGTGANVLTF. The DNA for the CDR3 is TGTGCCAGCAGCCAAGATTTAGGGACTGGGGCCAACGTCCTGACTTTC.

The CDR3 region is CASSPPQGFDTQYF. The CDR3 region has the DNA TGTGCCAGCTCACCACCACAAGGGTTTGATACGCAGTATTTT. This sequence joins TRBV18 and TRBJ2-3; no definite D call. The V end lost 0 bases, the J end lost 6 bases, and 10 bases lay between the germline ends. The germline V gene encodes CDR1 KGHSH and CDR2 LQKENI. CDR3 length: 14 residues.

V is TRBV29-1 and J is TRBJ1-3, with no clear D. The CDR3 has 15 amino acids. Germline V gene data show CDR1 as SQVTM and CDR2 as ANQGSEA. Deletions cut 3 bases from V and 0 bases from J, with 12 bases between. CDR3 region: CSVDPGINSGNTIYF. DNA for the CDR3: TGCAGCGTTGACCCGGGGATTAACTCTGGAAACACCATATATTTT.

The rearrangement links TRBV9 to TRBJ2-7; 8 nucleotides agree with TRBD2. Germline V gives CDR1 SGDLS, CDR2 YYNGEE. The CDR3 sequence is 13 residues long. Trimming took 4 bases from V and 4 from J; bases not matched to a gene: 4. The CDR3 DNA sequence: TGTGCCAGCAGCAGCACTAGCGGTTACGAGCAGTACTTC. It codes for CASSSTSGYEQYF. Full variable domain (missing parts from reference TRBV9 and TRBJ2-7): DSGVTQTPKHLITATGQRVTLRCSPRSGDLSVYWYQQSLDQGLQFLIQYYNGEERAKGNILERFSAQQFPDLHSELNLSSLELGDSALYFCASSSTSGYEQYFGPGTRLTVT.

The genes are TRBV10-1 and TRBJ2-3; the match to TRBD1 covers 9 bases. The V gene's germline CDR1 is WNHNN and CDR2 SYGVQD (reference sequence). The CDR3 has 14 amino acids. V lost 6 bases and J lost 4; bases outside the gene matches: 5. CDR3 DNA: TGCGCCAGCAGAGAGGGGACAGGGCCAGATACGCAGTATTTT. Amino acid sequence: CASREGTGPDTQYF.

The chain recombines TRBV5-1 with TRBJ1-1; 7 nucleotides match TRBD1. The V gene's germline CDR1 is SGHRS and CDR2 YFSETQ. CDR3 length: 15 residues. V trimming: 4 bases; J trimming: 1 base; junction bases outside the gene matches: 7. The CDR3 reads CASSLTDRTNTEAFF. The CDR3 coding sequence is TGCGCCAGCAGCCTTACGGACAGGACGAACACTGAAGCTTTCTTT.

This rearrangement joins TRBV7-2 to TRBJ2-1; tentative D call: TRBD2 (6 bases). The V end was cut by 3 bases, the J end by 7 bases, with 16 bases between. This CDR3 has 15 residues. CDR1 is SGHTA, CDR2 FQGNSA, per germline. In DNA, the CDR3 is TGTGCCAGCAGCTTCCCCAGCGGGTACAAAAATGAGCAGTTCTTC. Translating it yields CASSFPSGYKNEQFF. Together with reference TRBV7-2 and TRBJ2-1, the CDR3 gives the full variable domain: GAGVSQSPSNKVTEKGKDVELRCDPISGHTALYWYRQSLGQGLEFLIYFQGNSAPDKSGLPSDRFSAERTGGSVSTLTIQRTQQEDSAVYLCASSFPSGYKNEQFFGPGTRLTVL.

This chain joins TRBV29-1 and TRBJ2-7, with TRBD2 as a possible D gene (6 bases). The CDR3 is 13 residues long. Germline loops: CDR1 SQVTM, CDR2 ANQGSEA. V was clipped by 8 bases and J by 2 bases, with 16 bases between them. CDR3 DNA sequence: TGCAGCTCACGCGGAGGGGCAGCCTACGAGCAGTACTTC. It codes for CSSRGGAAYEQYF.

The chain joins TRBV3-1 (or the pseudogene TRBV3-2) to TRBJ2-3, with D maybe TRBD2 (5 bases). The CDR3 is 15 amino acids. The V end lost 2 bases, the J end lost 6 bases, and 15 bases lay between the germline ends. Germline V CDR1 and CDR2: LGHDT, YNNKEL (reference sequence). CDR3 loop: CASSQRTFGLDTQYF. CDR3 DNA: TGTGCCAGCAGCCAACGGACTTTCGGGCTCGATACGCAGTATTTT.

This clone appeared a few times. The gene calls are TRBV28 and TRBJ2-2; 7 nucleotides agree with TRBD1. The CDR3 contains 15 residues. Germline lookup yields CDR1 MDHEN and CDR2 SYDVKM. With V trimmed by 5 bases and J by 7 bases, 10 bases remained unmatched. Written as DNA, the CDR3 is TGTGCCAGCAGTCCCCCCGAAGGGGGCTACGGGGAGCTGTTTTTT. Its translation is CASSPPEGGYGELFF.

This rearrangement joins TRBV14 to TRBJ1-6; D perhaps matches TRBD1 (6 bases). Germline CDR1 and CDR2: SGHDN and FVKESK. The CDR3 covers 16 residues. V was trimmed by 4 bases and J by 6 bases, leaving 16 bases between them. The CDR3 DNA is TGTGCCAGCAGCCGGGGAGGGGGTTCAATTAATTCACCCCTCCACTTT. Protein: CASSRGGGSINSPLHF.